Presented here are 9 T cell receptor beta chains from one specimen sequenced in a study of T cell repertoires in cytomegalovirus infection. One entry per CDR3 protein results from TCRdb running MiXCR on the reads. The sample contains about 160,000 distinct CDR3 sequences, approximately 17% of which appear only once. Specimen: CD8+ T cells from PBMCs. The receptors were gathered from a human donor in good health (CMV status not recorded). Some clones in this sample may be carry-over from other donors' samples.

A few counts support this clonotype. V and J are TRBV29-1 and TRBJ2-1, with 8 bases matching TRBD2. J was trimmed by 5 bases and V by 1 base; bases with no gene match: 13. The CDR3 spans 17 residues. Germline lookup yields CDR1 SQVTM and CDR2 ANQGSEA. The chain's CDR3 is CSVEGGWEREFDNEQFF. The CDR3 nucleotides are TGCAGCGTTGAAGGGGGGTGGGAGCGGGAGTTCGACAATGAGCAGTTCTTC.

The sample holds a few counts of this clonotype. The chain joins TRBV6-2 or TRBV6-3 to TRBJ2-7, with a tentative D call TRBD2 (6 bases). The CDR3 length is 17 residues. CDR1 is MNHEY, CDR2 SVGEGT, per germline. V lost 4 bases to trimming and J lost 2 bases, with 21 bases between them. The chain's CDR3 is CASSWDLPSAVTYEQYF. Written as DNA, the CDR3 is TGTGCCAGCAGTTGGGATCTTCCTAGCGCGGTTACCTACGAGCAGTACTTC.

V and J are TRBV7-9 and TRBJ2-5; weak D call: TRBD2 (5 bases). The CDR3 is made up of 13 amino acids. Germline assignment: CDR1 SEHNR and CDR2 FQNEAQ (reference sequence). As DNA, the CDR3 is TGTGTAACGAGGGCGGCCCGTCAAGAGACCCAGTACTTC. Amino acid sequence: CVTRAARQETQYF.

In DNA, the CDR3 is TGTGCCATCAGTGATCCGACAGGGCCACACGGGGATACGCAGTATTTT. This sequence encodes CAISDPTGPHGDTQYF. The chain couples TRBV10-3 to TRBJ2-3, with 7 bases aligning to TRBD1. The junction had 12 bases not matched to a gene; V was cut back by 3 bases and J by 6 bases. This CDR3 is built from 16 residues. The germline V gene encodes CDR1 ENHRY and CDR2 SYGVKD.

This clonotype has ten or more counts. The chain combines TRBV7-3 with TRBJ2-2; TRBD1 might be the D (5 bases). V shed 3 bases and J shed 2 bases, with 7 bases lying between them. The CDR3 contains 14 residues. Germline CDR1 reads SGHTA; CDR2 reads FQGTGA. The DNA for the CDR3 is TGTGCCAGCAGCTTGGGGCACAACACCGGGGAGCTGTTTTTT. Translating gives CASSLGHNTGELFF.

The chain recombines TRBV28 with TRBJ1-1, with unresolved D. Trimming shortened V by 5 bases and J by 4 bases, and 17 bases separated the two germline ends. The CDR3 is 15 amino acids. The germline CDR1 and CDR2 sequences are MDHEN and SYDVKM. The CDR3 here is CASSQRLGKGTEAFF. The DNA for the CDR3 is TGTGCCAGCAGTCAACGCTTGGGGAAAGGCACTGAAGCTTTCTTT.

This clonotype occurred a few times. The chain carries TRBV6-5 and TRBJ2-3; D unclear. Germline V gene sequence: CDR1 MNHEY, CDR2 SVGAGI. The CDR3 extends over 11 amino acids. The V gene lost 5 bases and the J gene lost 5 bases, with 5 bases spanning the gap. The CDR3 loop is CASSHRDTQYF. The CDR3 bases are TGTGCCAGCAGTCATAGAGATACGCAGTATTTT.

In nucleotides, the CDR3 is TGCAGTGCTAGCCCCTTCAGGAGGACAGATACGCAGTATTTT. It codes for CSASPFRRTDTQYF. This chain connects TRBV20-1 to TRBJ2-3; possible D gene TRBD2, 5 bases. This CDR3 has 14 residues. Germline loops: CDR1 DFQATT, CDR2 SNEGSKA (reference sequence). The V end was cut by 3 bases, the J end by 3 bases, with 13 bases between.

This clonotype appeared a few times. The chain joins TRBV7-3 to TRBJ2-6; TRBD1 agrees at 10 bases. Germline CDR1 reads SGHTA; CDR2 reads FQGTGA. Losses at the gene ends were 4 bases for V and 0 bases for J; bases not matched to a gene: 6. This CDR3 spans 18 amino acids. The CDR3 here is CASSSPGQGPSGANVLTF. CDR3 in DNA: TGTGCCAGCAGCTCCCCGGGACAGGGGCCCTCTGGGGCCAACGTCCTGACTTTC.